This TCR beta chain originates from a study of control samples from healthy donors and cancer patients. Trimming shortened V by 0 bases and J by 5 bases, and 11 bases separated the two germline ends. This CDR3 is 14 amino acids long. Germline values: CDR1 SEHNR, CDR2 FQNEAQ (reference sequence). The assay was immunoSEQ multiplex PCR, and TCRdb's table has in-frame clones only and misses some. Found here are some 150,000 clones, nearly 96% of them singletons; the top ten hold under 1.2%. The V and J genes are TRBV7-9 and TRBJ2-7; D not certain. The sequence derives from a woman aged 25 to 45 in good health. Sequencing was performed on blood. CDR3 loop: CASSLAPPRNEQYF. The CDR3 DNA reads TGTGCCAGCAGCTTAGCCCCCCCACGGAACGAGCAGTACTTC.